This TCR beta chain was sequenced in a study of T cells in Graves' hyperthyroidism and ophthalmopathy. Study-wide points: A median about 7 months before onset, the model predicted ophthalmopathy. Peripheral blood also featured most of the thyroid clonotypes expanded above 0.001.

Any patient presenting with uncontrolled infection, other autoimmune disease, pregnancy or lactation was left out. This clonotype was found many times. What it recognizes is unknown. RNA transcripts provided the source from which TCR beta CDR3 regions were amplified. With the HTBI primer set, the TCR CDR3 went through a first round of RT-PCR. TCRdb reprocessed the multiplex PCR reads with MiXCR, giving one entry per CDR3 protein. The repertoire holds more than 300,000 distinct CDR3 sequences, with roughly 15% as singletons. The sample taken for sequencing was blood. This TCR was recovered from a woman in her 30s with Graves' ophthalmopathy.

DNA of the CDR3: TGTGCCAGCAGTCCAGAAGACAGGGACCGCTCGAATTCACCCCTCCACTTT. Encoded protein: CASSPEDRDRSNSPLHF. V is TRBV12-3 or TRBV12-4 and J is TRBJ1-6; TRBD1 matches at 7 bases. Losses at the gene ends were 5 bases for V and 7 bases for J; bases not matched to a gene: 14. This CDR3 has 17 amino acids.